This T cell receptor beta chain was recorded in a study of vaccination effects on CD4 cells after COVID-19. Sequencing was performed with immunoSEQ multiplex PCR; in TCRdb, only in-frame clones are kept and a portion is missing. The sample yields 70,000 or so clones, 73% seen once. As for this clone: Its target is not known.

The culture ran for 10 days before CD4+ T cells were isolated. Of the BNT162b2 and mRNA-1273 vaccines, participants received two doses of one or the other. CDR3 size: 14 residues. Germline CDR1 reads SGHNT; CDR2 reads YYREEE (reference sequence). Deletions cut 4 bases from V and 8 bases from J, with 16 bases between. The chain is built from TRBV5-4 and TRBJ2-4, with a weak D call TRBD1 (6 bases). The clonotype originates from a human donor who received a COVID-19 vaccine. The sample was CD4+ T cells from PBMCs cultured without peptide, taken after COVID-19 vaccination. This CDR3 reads CASSQDSPRDIQYF. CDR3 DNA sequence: TGTGCCAGCAGCCAGGACAGCCCGAGGGACATTCAGTACTTC.